These T cell receptor beta chains were read from a single sample in a study of vaccination effects on CD4 cells after COVID-19. The antigens of these receptors remain unknown. The data were produced by immunoSEQ multiplex PCR, yet TCRdb's version contains in-frame clones alone and is incomplete. The top ten hold around 3% of the sample, which has 65,000 to 90,000 clones, around 74% seen once. Sequences were derived from CD4+ T cells from PBMCs cultured with HCoV-NL63 spike peptides, sampled before COVID-19 vaccination. The receptors come from a human donor who received a COVID-19 vaccine. CDR3s include the opening cysteine and the closing phenylalanine or tryptophan. The order of the fields is J gene, clone size, D gene, V gene, CDR3 protein, CDR3 DNA. A D gene is named only where the DNA matches it firmly. Clone size, where shown, is once, few, many, or a class for clones that have expanded.

>TRBJ2-2|NA|TRBD1|TRBV5-1
CASSLQGWTGELFF
TGCGCCAGCAGCTTACAGGGGTGGACCGGGGAGCTGTTTTTT
>TRBJ2-5|NA|TRBD1|TRBV23-1
CASIPDRDSQETQYF
TGCGCCAGCATACCGGATAGGGACAGCCAAGAGACCCAGTACTTC
>TRBJ1-6|NA|NA|TRBV3-1/TRBV3-2
CASSQQGINSPLHF
TGTGCCAGCAGCCAGCAGGGGATTAATTCACCCCTCCACTTT
>TRBJ2-2|NA|TRBD2|TRBV29-1
CSVLAGGFAGELFF
TGCAGCGTTTTGGCGGGGGGCTTCGCCGGGGAGCTGTTTTTT
>TRBJ1-1|NA|NA|TRBV5-1
CASSWGEGAEAFF
TGCGCCAGCAGCTGGGGGGAGGGCGCTGAAGCTTTCTTT
>TRBJ1-4|NA|NA|TRBV5-1
CASSFWGGSNEKLFF
TGCGCCAGCAGCTTTTGGGGGGGATCTAATGAAAAACTGTTTTTT
>TRBJ2-3|once|TRBD2|TRBV5-1
CASSARLAGEKEDTQYF
TGCGCCAGCAGCGCGAGACTAGCGGGGGAAAAAGAGGATACGCAGTATTTT
>TRBJ1-5|NA|TRBD1|TRBV5-5
CASRTGTGNQPQHF
TGTGCCAGCAGGACCGGGACAGGCAATCAGCCCCAGCATTTT
>TRBJ1-3|few|NA|TRBV6-5
CASSYRDRGNTIYF
TGTGCCAGCAGTTACCGCGACAGGGGAAACACCATATATTTT
>TRBJ1-1|NA|NA|TRBV5-1
CASSLEGPYTEAFF
TGCGCCAGCAGCTTGGAGGGACCGTACACTGAAGCTTTCTTT
>TRBJ2-1|NA|TRBD1|TRBV7-3
CASSREYRDRGIGEQFF
TGTGCCAGCAGCCGCGAATACCGGGACAGGGGAATCGGTGAGCAGTTCTTC
>TRBJ1-1|NA|TRBD1|TRBV19
CASRDSNEAFF
TGTGCCAGCCGGGACAGTAACGAAGCTTTCTTT
>TRBJ2-1|NA|NA|TRBV2
CASIKRLVSEQFF
TGTGCCAGCATCAAGCGGCTAGTTAGTGAGCAGTTCTTC
>TRBJ2-5|NA|NA|TRBV30
CAWRYLTGSLAETQYF
TGTGCCTGGAGATACCTCACCGGGTCCTTGGCCGAGACCCAGTACTTC
>TRBJ2-3|NA|NA|TRBV18
CASSPSRQGTDTQYF
TGTGCCAGCTCACCTAGCCGACAGGGCACAGATACGCAGTATTTT
>TRBJ2-5|few|NA|TRBV7-2
CASSWGPAAGETQYF
TGTGCCAGCAGCTGGGGACCAGCGGCTGGGGAGACCCAGTACTTC
>TRBJ1-6|NA|NA|TRBV18
CASSPSGVYNSPLHF
TGTGCCAGCTCACCTTCGGGTGTTTATAATTCACCCCTCCACTTT
>TRBJ1-1|NA|NA|TRBV5-1
CASSLARGGTEAFF
TGCGCCAGCAGCTTGGCCAGGGGAGGGACTGAAGCTTTCTTT
>TRBJ2-5|NA|NA|TRBV6-4
CASRSDRLETQYF
TGTGCCAGCAGATCTGACCGGTTGGAGACCCAGTACTTC
>TRBJ1-5|NA|NA|TRBV6-6
CASSPPGQPQHF
TGTGCCAGCAGTCCACCAGGGCAGCCCCAGCATTTT
>TRBJ2-5|NA|NA|TRBV2
CASKEETQYF
TGTGCCAGCAAAGAAGAGACCCAGTACTTC
>TRBJ2-6|NA|TRBD1|TRBV5-6
CASSLTGGTDVLTF
TGTGCCAGCAGCTTAACAGGGGGAACGGACGTCCTGACTTTC
>TRBJ2-1|NA|TRBD1|TRBV2
CASTADRGILSEQFF
TGTGCCAGCACGGCGGACAGGGGGATTCTGAGTGAGCAGTTCTTC
>TRBJ2-4|NA|TRBD1|TRBV19
CASSTTGSQNIQYF
TGTGCCAGTAGTACGACAGGGTCCCAAAACATTCAGTACTTC
>TRBJ2-1|NA|TRBD1|TRBV24-1
CATSDPTGGLRNEQFF
TGTGCCACCAGTGATCCGACAGGGGGGTTAAGGAATGAGCAGTTCTTC
>TRBJ1-6|NA|NA|TRBV3-1/TRBV3-2
CASTPEGSNSPLHF
TGTGCCAGCACTCCCGAGGGGTCGAATTCACCCCTCCACTTT
>TRBJ1-2|NA|NA|TRBV9
CASSVVISGGYTF
TGTGCCAGCAGCGTTGTAATTAGCGGAGGCTACACCTTC
>TRBJ1-6|NA|NA|TRBV18
CASSAGVDSPLHF
TGTGCCAGCTCAGCAGGGGTGGACTCACCCCTCCACTTT
>TRBJ2-1|NA|NA|TRBV23-1
CASSQARNGHNEQFF
TGCGCCAGCAGTCAGGCCAGGAACGGCCACAATGAGCAGTTCTTC
>TRBJ1-1|NA|NA|TRBV12-3/TRBV12-4
CASNQYETTEAFF
TGTGCCAGCAATCAATACGAGACCACTGAAGCTTTCTTT
>TRBJ1-6|NA|NA|TRBV7-2
CASSLTVDSPLHF
TGTGCCAGCAGTTTAACAGTGGATTCACCCCTCCACTTT
>TRBJ1-3|NA|NA|TRBV28
CASRLRDTAARTIYF
TGTGCCAGCAGACTTCGGGACACCGCTGCAAGGACCATATATTTT
>TRBJ1-1|NA|NA|TRBV5-1
CASRDSSGSSEAFF
TGCGCCAGCAGGGATTCTTCGGGCAGCTCTGAAGCTTTCTTT
>TRBJ1-2|NA|NA|TRBV30
CAWSVTLGVSYGYTF
TGTGCCTGGAGTGTAACCCTGGGGGTTTCGTATGGCTACACCTTC
>TRBJ1-5|NA|NA|TRBV10-3
CAISAGSDQPQHF
TGTGCCATCAGTGCGGGGAGTGATCAGCCCCAGCATTTT
>TRBJ2-3|NA|NA|TRBV7-3
CASSLLAGDTQYF
TGTGCCAGCAGCTTACTGGCAGGGGATACGCAGTATTTT
>TRBJ2-6|few|NA|TRBV19
CASSMSGSGANVLTF
TGTGCCAGTAGTATGTCGGGGTCTGGGGCCAACGTCCTGACTTTC
>TRBJ2-2|NA|TRBD2|TRBV5-1
CASIRGGDTGELFF
TGCGCCAGCATTCGGGGAGGGGACACCGGGGAGCTGTTTTTT
>TRBJ2-5|NA|NA|TRBV24-1
CATSDLSPGRETQYF
TGTGCCACCAGTGATTTGAGTCCAGGGCGGGAGACCCAGTACTTC
>TRBJ1-1|NA|NA|TRBV9
CASNRFPDAEAFF
TGTGCCAGCAATCGGTTCCCTGACGCTGAAGCTTTCTTT
>TRBJ2-5|NA|NA|TRBV3-1/TRBV3-2
CASSQEGLHQETQYF
TGTGCCAGCAGCCAAGAAGGGTTACACCAAGAGACCCAGTACTTC